This TCR beta chain was captured in a study of cytomegalovirus exposure and HLA in healthy donors. V was pared by 5 bases and J by 10 bases, with 12 bases between. Looked up from germline, CDR1 is MNHEY and CDR2 is SVGAGI. This CDR3 has 13 amino acids. Study-wide results and caveats: It was around 160 TCR beta chains that were listed as cytomegalovirus-associated.

Sequencing was performed with immunoSEQ multiplex PCR; in TCRdb, only in-frame clones are kept and a portion is missing. The sample shows 70,000 to 95,000 clones, over 85% of them seen only once. As regards this clone: Antigen: not known.

The sequenced sample was PBMCs. The sequence was collected from a woman in her 30s in good health and CMV-seronegative. The chain joins TRBV6-5 to TRBJ1-6; D gene ambiguous. CDR3 protein: CASSQSPTSPLHF. CDR3 coding DNA: TGTGCCAGCAGTCAATCCCCTACGTCACCCCTCCACTTT.